The 21 T cell receptor beta chains below were found in one sample sequenced in a study of blood T cell repertoires in COVID-19. Assay used: immunoSEQ multiplex PCR; TCRdb lists only in-frame clones, some missing. This sample has approximately 300,000 clones, with 85% to 90% found just once. Sequencing was performed on PBMCs or T cells enriched from blood (not recorded which). All receptors derive from a man in his thirties or forties who had recovered from COVID-19.

This clone was counted once. The V call is TRBV7-2, the J call TRBJ1-1; D remains unclear. The V end lost 1 base, the J end lost 0 bases, and 6 bases lay between the germline ends. From germline, CDR1 is SGHTA and CDR2 FQGNSA. This CDR3 contains 14 residues. CDR3 amino acids: CASSLVRLNTEAFF. CDR3 sequence (DNA): TGTGCCAGCAGCTTAGTCAGGCTGAACACTGAAGCTTTCTTT.

The V gene is TRBV7-2, the J gene TRBJ2-1; D call uncertain. Germline V lookup: CDR1 SGHTA, CDR2 FQGNSA. The CDR3 covers 12 residues. Trimming took 2 bases from V and 11 from J, leaving 10 bases between them. Here the CDR3 reads CASSLSLPKQFF. The DNA for the CDR3 is TGTGCCAGCAGCTTAAGTTTGCCTAAGCAGTTCTTC. The variable domain in full, completed from reference TRBV7-2 and TRBJ2-1, reads GAGVSQSPSNKVTEKGKDVELRCDPISGHTALYWYRQSLGQGLEFLIYFQGNSAPDKSGLPSDRFSAERTGGSVSTLTIQRTQQEDSAVYLCASSLSLPKQFFGPGTRLTVL.

The genes are TRBV9 and TRBJ1-3, with 9 bases matching TRBD1. This CDR3 has 15 amino acids. CDR1 and CDR2 from the germline V gene are SGDLS and YYNGEE. The V and J ends lost 2 bases and 6 bases, in that order; junction bases with no gene match: 6. CDR3 sequence: CASSVGGQGTNTIYF. The DNA of the CDR3 is TGTGCCAGCAGCGTGGGAGGACAGGGGACAAACACCATATATTTT.

The chain uses TRBV25-1 and TRBJ1-2, with TRBD1 matching over 8 bases. V dropped 7 bases and J dropped 6; count of bases not matched to a gene: 7. The CDR3 sequence is 13 residues long. Germline lookup yields CDR1 MGHDK and CDR2 SYGVNS. Written as DNA, the CDR3 is TGTGCCAGCACTCGGACAGGGTGGGATGGCTACACCTTC. It encodes CASTRTGWDGYTF.

In the case of this clone: The junction departs from germline at one end; a sequencing error may be responsible. This chain joins TRBV7-7 and TRBJ1-5, with D tentatively TRBD1 (5 bases). The CDR3 extends over 16 amino acids. In germline, CDR1 is SSHAT, CDR2 FNYEAQ (reference sequence). The CDR3 spells CASSRDRGDSNQPQHF. The CDR3 nucleotides are TGTGCTAGCAGCCGCGACAGAGGCGATAGCAATCAGCCCCAGCATTTT.

The CDR3: CASSGGTTDTQYF. CDR3 DNA sequence: TGTGCCAGCAGCGGGGGGACCACAGATACGCAGTATTTT. This chain joins TRBV5-4 and TRBJ2-3, with D possibly TRBD2 on 6 matching bases. Germline CDR1 is SGHNT and CDR2 is YYREEE (reference sequence). V shed 4 bases and J shed 2 bases, with 8 bases lying between them. The length of the CDR3 is 13 residues.

The rearrangement uses TRBV4-1 and TRBJ2-3; TRBD1 aligns across 10 bases. The CDR3 runs to 16 residues. Germline V lookup: CDR1 MGHRA, CDR2 YSYEKL. J was trimmed by 3 bases and V by 3 bases; bases with no gene match: 6. CDR3 in amino acids: CASSHVPGQGTDTQYF. Here the CDR3 DNA reads TGCGCCAGCAGCCACGTCCCGGGACAGGGGACAGATACGCAGTATTTT.

CDR3 region: CASSYRQGEAGELFF. The CDR3 nucleotides read TGTGCCAGCAGCTACCGACAGGGGGAAGCCGGGGAGCTGTTTTTT. V gene TRBV5-4 combines with J gene TRBJ2-2; 9 bases align to TRBD1. Germline loops: CDR1 SGHNT, CDR2 YYREEE (reference sequence). The ends lost 3 bases at V and 6 bases at J; junction bases unmatched: 6. This CDR3 comprises 15 residues.

The chain recombines TRBV7-2 with TRBJ1-3; the D gene is possibly TRBD1 (6 bases). Trimming shortened V by 5 bases and J by 0 bases, and 14 bases separated the two germline ends. Germline V gene data show CDR1 as SGHTA and CDR2 as FQGNSA. The CDR3 spans 16 residues. The CDR3, as DNA: TGTGCCAGCAGCCCGAACAGGGCCCTCTCTGGAAACACCATATATTTT. This translates into CASSPNRALSGNTIYF.

The J gene is TRBJ2-2, the V gene TRBV13; the match to TRBD1 covers 8 bases. CDR1 and CDR2 (germline): PRHDT, FYEKMQ (reference sequence). Trimming cost V 4 bases and J 1 base; bases outside gene matches: 2. This CDR3 comprises 15 residues. The CDR3 is CASSSGQGNTGELFF. The CDR3, as DNA: TGTGCCAGCAGCTCCGGACAGGGGAACACCGGGGAGCTGTTTTTT.

The chain joins TRBV6-4 to TRBJ2-1; TRBD1 matches 7 bases. Germline loops: CDR1 MRHNA, CDR2 SNTAGT. With 0 bases clipped from V and 3 bases from J, the junction kept 5 bases outside the gene matches. CDR3 length: 16 residues. CDR3 nucleotide sequence: TGTGCCAGCAGTGACTCGATACAGGGGAGCTACAATGAGCAGTTCTTC. Its protein is CASSDSIQGSYNEQFF.

V is TRBV5-1 and J is TRBJ1-4; TRBD1 might be the D (6 bases). CDR1 and CDR2 (germline): SGHRS, YFSETQ. V was clipped by 0 bases and J by 6 bases, with 6 bases between them. The CDR3 length is 13 residues. The CDR3 DNA sequence: TGCGCCAGCAGCTTGGACAGGGATGAAAAACTGTTTTTT. It specifies CASSLDRDEKLFF.

This clone was found a few times. Written as DNA, the CDR3 is TGCGCCAGCAGCCGCGGGACGGATGAAAAACTGTTTTTT. Its protein is CASSRGTDEKLFF. V usage is TRBV5-1 and J usage is TRBJ1-4; tentatively, D is TRBD1 (5 bases). There are 13 residues in the CDR3. V lost 4 bases and J lost 6, with 10 bases in between. CDR1 SGHRS and CDR2 YFSETQ come from the germline V gene.

The rearrangement uses TRBV3-1 (or the pseudogene TRBV3-2) and TRBJ2-5; D possibly corresponds to TRBD2 (6 bases). Trimming took 6 bases from V and 2 from J, leaving 10 bases between them. CDR1 and CDR2 (germline): LGHDT, YNNKEL (reference sequence). CDR3 length: 13 amino acids. CDR3 loop: CASRPLAQETQYF. In nucleotides, the CDR3 is TGTGCCAGCAGACCACTAGCTCAAGAGACCCAGTACTTC.

The V and J genes are TRBV2 and TRBJ1-2, with D maybe TRBD1 (5 bases). Trimming cost V 7 bases and J 2 bases, with 14 bases left between them. The CDR3 totals 14 residues. Per the germline V gene, CDR1 is SNHLY and CDR2 is FYNNEI. The CDR3 loop is CASMQGTGNYGYTF. The CDR3 DNA follows: TGTGCCAGCATGCAGGGTACTGGGAACTATGGCTACACCTTC.

The V call is TRBV9, the J call TRBJ1-6; possibly TRBD1 for D (6 bases). With 0 bases removed from V and 0 bases from J, the gap between germline ends came to 13 bases. Germline loops: CDR1 SGDLS, CDR2 YYNGEE. There are 18 residues in the CDR3. The CDR3 is CASSVAAGAGSYNSPLHF. CDR3 in DNA: TGTGCCAGCAGCGTAGCTGCGGGGGCTGGCTCCTATAATTCACCCCTCCACTTT.

This clone has more than one count but fewer than ten. In nucleotides, the CDR3 is TGTGCCAGCAGTGAAGTAGATTGGTACGGAGATACGCAGTATTTT. Amino acid sequence: CASSEVDWYGDTQYF. The chain links TRBV2 to TRBJ2-3; D is uncertain. CDR1 is SNHLY, CDR2 FYNNEI, per germline. V lost 1 base to trimming and J lost 5 bases, with 13 bases between them. The CDR3 is 15 amino acids.

In this sample, this clone turned up once. The genes are TRBV28 and TRBJ2-7; TRBD2 aligns across 10 bases. The junction had 4 bases not matched to a gene; V was cut back by 5 bases and J by 6 bases. The CDR3 contains 13 residues. CDR1 MDHEN and CDR2 SYDVKM come from the germline V gene. The CDR3 DNA is TGTGCCAGCAGTCTCGGACTAGCGGTCGAGCAGTACTTC. It codes for CASSLGLAVEQYF.

The chain links TRBV6-5 to TRBJ2-2; TRBD2 matches 7 bases. Germline V gene data show CDR1 as MNHEY and CDR2 as SVGAGI. CDR3 length equals 14 residues. With V trimmed by 6 bases and J by 4 bases, 5 bases remained unmatched. The CDR3 protein is CASRQRGSTGELFF. The CDR3 DNA is TGTGCCAGCAGACAGCGGGGAAGCACCGGGGAGCTGTTTTTT.

The rearrangement uses TRBV5-1 and TRBJ1-2, with D unresolved. This CDR3 comprises 16 residues. CDR1 is SGHRS, CDR2 YFSETQ, per germline. Trimming took off 0 bases at V and 5 bases at J, with 17 bases between the two ends. CDR3 in amino acids: CASSLGLVSVRYGYTF. CDR3 in DNA: TGCGCCAGCAGCTTGGGGTTGGTCTCGGTGAGATATGGCTACACCTTC.

The chain recombines TRBV27 with TRBJ1-1, with D possibly TRBD1 on 5 matching bases. This CDR3 spans 15 amino acids. The V and J ends lost 4 bases and 0 bases respectively, with 12 bases between them. Germline V lookup: CDR1 MNHEY, CDR2 SMNVEV (reference sequence). In nucleotides, the CDR3 is TGTGCCAGCAGTTCGAGCCGACAGATGAACACTGAAGCTTTCTTT. Its protein is CASSSSRQMNTEAFF.